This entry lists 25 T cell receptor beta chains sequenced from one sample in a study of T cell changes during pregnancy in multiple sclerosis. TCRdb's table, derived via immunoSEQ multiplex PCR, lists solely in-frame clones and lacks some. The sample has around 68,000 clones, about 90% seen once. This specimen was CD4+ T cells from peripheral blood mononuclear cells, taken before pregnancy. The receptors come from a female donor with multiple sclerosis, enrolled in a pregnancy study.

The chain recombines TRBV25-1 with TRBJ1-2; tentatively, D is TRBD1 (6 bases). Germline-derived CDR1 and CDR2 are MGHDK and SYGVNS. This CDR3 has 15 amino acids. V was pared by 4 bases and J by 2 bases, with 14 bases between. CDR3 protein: CASSAIPDRNYGYTF. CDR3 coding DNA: TGTGCCAGCAGTGCTATACCCGACAGGAACTATGGCTACACCTTC.

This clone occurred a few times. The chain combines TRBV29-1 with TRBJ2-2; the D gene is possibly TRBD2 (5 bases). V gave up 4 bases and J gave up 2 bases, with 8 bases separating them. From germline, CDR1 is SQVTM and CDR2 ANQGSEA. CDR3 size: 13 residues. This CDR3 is CSVGTVNTGELFF. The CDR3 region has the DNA TGCAGCGTTGGGACTGTTAACACCGGGGAGCTGTTTTTT.

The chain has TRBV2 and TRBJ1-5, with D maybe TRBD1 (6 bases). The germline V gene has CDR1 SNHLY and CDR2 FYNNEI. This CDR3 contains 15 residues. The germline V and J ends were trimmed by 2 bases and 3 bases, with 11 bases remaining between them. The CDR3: CASSETTGNNQPQHF. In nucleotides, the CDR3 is TGTGCCAGCAGTGAAACGACAGGCAACAATCAGCCCCAGCATTTT.

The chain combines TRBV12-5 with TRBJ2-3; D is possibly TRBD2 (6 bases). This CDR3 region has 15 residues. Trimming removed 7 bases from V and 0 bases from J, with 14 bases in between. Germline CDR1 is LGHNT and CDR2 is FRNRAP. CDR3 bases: TGTGCTAGTGCCCTGCTGAGCGGGAGCACAGATACGCAGTATTTT. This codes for CASALLSGSTDTQYF.

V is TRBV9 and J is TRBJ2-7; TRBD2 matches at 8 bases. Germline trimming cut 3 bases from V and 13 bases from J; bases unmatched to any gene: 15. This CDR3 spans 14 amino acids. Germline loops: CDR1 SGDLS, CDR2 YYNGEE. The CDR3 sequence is CASSASLAGGLIYF. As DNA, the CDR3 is TGTGCCAGCAGCGCCTCCCTGGCGGGAGGCCTCATATACTTC.

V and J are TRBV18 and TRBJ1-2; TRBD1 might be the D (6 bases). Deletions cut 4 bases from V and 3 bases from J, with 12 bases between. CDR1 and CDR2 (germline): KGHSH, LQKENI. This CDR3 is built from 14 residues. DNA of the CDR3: TGTGCCAGCTCACGCCTACAGGGAGACTATGGCTACACCTTC. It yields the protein CASSRLQGDYGYTF.

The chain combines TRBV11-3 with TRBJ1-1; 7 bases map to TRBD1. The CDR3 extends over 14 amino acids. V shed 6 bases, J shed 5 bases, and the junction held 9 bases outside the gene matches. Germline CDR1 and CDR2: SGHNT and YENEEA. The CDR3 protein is CASRHRGGETEAFF. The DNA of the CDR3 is TGTGCCAGCAGACACAGGGGAGGAGAGACTGAAGCTTTCTTT.

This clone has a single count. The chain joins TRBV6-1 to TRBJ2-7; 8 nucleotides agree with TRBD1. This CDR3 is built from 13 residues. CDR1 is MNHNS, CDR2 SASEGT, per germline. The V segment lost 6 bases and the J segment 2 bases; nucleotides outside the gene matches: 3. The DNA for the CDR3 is TGTGCCAGCAGCTGGGACAGGACCTACGAGCAGTACTTC. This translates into CASSWDRTYEQYF.

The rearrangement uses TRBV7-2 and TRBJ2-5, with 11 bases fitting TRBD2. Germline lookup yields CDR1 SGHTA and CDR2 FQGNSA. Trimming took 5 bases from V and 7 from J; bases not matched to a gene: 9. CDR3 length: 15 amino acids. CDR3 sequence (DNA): TGTGCCAGCAGCCCAGGGGGACTAGCGGACCGGACCCAGTACTTC. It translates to CASSPGGLADRTQYF.

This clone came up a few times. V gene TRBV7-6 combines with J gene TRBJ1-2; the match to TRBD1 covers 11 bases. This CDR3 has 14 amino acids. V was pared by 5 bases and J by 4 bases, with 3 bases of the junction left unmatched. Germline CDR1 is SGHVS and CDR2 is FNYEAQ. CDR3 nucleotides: TGTGCCAGCAGCCCTGGACAGGGGGCCTATGGCTACACCTTC. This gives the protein CASSPGQGAYGYTF.

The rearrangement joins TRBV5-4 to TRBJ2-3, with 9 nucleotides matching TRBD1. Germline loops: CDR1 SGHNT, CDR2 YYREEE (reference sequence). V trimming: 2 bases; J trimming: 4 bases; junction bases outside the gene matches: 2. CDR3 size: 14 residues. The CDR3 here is CASSLQGASDTQYF. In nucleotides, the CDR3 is TGTGCCAGCAGCTTACAGGGGGCCTCAGATACGCAGTATTTT.

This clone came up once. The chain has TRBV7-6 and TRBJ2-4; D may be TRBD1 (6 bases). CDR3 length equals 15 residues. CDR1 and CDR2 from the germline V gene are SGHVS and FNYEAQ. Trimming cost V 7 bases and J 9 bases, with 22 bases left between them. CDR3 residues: CASTLLGGEGGIQYF. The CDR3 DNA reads TGTGCCAGCACCCTCCTAGGTGGGGAAGGGGGCATTCAGTACTTC.

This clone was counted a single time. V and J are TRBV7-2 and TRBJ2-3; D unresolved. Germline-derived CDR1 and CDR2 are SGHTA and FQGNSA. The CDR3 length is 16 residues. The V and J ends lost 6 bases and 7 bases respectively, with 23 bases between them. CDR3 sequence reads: CASRLRVVPEPYTQYF. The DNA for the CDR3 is TGTGCCAGCAGACTACGGGTTGTCCCGGAACCCTATACGCAGTATTTT.

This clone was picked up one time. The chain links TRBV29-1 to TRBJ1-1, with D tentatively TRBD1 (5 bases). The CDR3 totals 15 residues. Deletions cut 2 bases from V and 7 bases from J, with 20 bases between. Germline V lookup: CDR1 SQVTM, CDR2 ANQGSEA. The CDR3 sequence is CSVETLGRGVLEAFF. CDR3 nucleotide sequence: TGCAGCGTTGAAACGCTTGGCCGGGGGGTACTTGAAGCTTTCTTT.

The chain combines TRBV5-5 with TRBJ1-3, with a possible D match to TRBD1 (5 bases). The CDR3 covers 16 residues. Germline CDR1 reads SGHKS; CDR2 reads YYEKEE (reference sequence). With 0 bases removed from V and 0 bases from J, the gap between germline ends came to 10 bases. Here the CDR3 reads CASSLDRGSSGNTIYF. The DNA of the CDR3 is TGTGCCAGCAGCTTGGATCGGGGGAGCTCTGGAAACACCATATATTTT. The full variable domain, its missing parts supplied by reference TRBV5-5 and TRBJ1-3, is DAGVTQSPTHLIKTRGQQVTLRCSPISGHKSVSWYQQVLGQGPQFIFQYYEKEERGRGNFPDRFSARQFPNYSSELNVNALLLGDSALYLCASSLDRGSSGNTIYFGEGSWLTVV.

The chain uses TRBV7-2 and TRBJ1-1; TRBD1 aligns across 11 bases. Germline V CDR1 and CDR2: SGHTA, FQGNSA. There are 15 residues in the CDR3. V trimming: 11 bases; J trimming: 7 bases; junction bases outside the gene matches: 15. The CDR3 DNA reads TGTGCCTCCACCCTCCGAGGACAGGGGGCAGGTGAAGCTTTCTTT. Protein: CASTLRGQGAGEAFF.

The CDR3 is CASSEQVNTEAFF. CDR3 DNA sequence: TGTGCCAGCAGCGAGCAGGTGAACACTGAAGCTTTCTTT. The genes are TRBV2 and TRBJ1-1; D gene uncertain. The germline CDR1 and CDR2 sequences are SNHLY and FYNNEI. The CDR3 runs 13 residues. Trimming took off 6 bases at V and 0 bases at J, with 8 bases between the two ends.

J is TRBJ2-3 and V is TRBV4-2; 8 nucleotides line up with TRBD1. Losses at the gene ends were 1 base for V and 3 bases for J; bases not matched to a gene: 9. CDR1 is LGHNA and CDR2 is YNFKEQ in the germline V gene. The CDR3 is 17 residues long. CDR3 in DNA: TGTGCCAGCAGCCAAGGTGCAGGGGGCCCAAGAACAGATACGCAGTATTTT. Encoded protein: CASSQGAGGPRTDTQYF.

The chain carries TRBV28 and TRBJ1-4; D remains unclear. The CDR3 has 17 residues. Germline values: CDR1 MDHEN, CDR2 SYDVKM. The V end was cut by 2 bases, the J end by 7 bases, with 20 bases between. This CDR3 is CASSLLNRRGKREKLFF. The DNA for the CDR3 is TGTGCCAGCAGTTTACTCAACCGACGGGGAAAACGTGAAAAACTGTTTTTT. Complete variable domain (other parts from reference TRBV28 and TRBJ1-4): DVKVTQSSRYLVKRTGEKVFLECVQDMDHENMFWYRQDPGLGLRLIYFSYDVKMKEKGDIPEGYSVSREKKERFSLILESASTNQTSMYLCASSLLNRRGKREKLFFGSGTQLSVL.

CDR3 in DNA: TGCGCCAGCAGCTTAACAGGGATGACAACAGATACGCAGTATTTT. Protein sequence: CASSLTGMTTDTQYF. The rearrangement links TRBV5-1 to TRBJ2-3; a weak D match, TRBD1 (6 bases). Germline assignment: CDR1 SGHRS and CDR2 YFSETQ. The V and J ends lost 2 bases and 3 bases respectively, with 13 bases between them. The CDR3 contains 15 residues. The full variable domain, with the rest looked up from reference TRBV5-1 and TRBJ2-3, is KAGVTQTPRYLIKTRGQQVTLSCSPISGHRSVSWYQQTPGQGLQFLFEYFSETQRNKGNFPGRFSGRQFSNSRSEMNVSTLELGDSALYLCASSLTGMTTDTQYFGPGTRLTVL.

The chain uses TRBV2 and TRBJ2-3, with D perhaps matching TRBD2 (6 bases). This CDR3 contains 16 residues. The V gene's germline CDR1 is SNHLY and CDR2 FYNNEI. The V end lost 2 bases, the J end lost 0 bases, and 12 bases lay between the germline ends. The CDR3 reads CASSELEGTSTDTQYF. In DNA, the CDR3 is TGTGCCAGCAGTGAACTGGAGGGGACTAGCACAGATACGCAGTATTTT. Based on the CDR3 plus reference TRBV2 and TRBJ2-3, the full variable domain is EPEVTQTPSHQVTQMGQEVILRCVPISNHLYFYWYRQILGQKVEFLVSFYNNEISEKSEIFDDQFSVERPDGSNFTLKIRSTKLEDSAMYFCASSELEGTSTDTQYFGPGTRLTVL.

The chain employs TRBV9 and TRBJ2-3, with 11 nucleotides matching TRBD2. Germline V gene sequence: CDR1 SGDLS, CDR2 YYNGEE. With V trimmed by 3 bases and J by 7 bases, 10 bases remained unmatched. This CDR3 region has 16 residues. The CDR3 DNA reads TGTGCCAGCAGCGGACCAGTTAGCGGGGGGGCGAATACGCAGTATTTT. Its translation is CASSGPVSGGANTQYF.

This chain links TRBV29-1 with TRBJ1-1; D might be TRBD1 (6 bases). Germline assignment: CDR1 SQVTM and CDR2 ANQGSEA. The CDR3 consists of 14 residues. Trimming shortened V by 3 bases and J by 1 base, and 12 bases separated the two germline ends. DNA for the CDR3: TGCAGCGTTGAGACGGGACATAAGAACACTGAAGCTTTCTTT. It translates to CSVETGHKNTEAFF.

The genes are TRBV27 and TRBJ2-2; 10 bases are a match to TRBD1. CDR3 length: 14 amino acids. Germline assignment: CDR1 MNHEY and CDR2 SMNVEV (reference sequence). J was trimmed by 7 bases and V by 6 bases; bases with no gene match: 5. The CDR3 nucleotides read TGTGCCAGCAGGACAGGGGGCGCAATCGGGGAGCTGTTTTTT. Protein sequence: CASRTGGAIGELFF.

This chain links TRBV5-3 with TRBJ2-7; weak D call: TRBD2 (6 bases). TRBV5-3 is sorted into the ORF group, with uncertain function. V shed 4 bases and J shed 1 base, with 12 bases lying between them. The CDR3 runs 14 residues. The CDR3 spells CARSLGLQSYEQYF. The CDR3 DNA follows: TGTGCCAGAAGCCTGGGACTCCAATCCTACGAGCAGTACTTC.